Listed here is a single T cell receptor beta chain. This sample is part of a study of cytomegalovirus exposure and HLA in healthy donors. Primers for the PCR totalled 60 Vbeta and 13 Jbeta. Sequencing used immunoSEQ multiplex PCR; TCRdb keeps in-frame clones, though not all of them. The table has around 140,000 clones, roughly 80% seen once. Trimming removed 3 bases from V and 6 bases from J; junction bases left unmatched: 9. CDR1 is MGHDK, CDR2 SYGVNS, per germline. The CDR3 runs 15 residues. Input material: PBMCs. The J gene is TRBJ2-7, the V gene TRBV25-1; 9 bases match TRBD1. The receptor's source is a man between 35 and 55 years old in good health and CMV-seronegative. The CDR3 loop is CASSDLGGTGPEQYF. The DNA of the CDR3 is TGTGCCAGCAGTGACCTCGGAGGGACAGGGCCCGAGCAGTACTTC.